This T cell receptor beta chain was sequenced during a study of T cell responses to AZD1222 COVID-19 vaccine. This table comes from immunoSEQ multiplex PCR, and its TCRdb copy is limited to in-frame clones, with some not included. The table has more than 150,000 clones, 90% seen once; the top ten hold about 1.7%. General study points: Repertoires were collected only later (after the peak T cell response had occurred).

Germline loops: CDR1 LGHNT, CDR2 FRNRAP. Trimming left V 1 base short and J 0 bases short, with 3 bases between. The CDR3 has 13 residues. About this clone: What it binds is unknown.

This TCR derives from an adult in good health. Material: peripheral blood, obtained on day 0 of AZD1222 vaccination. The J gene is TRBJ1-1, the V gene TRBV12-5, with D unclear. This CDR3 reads CASGLGVNTEAFF. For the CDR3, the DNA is TGTGCTAGTGGTTTGGGAGTGAACACTGAAGCTTTCTTT.